In its sample, the clone carrying this T cell receptor (beta chain) was seen a few times. Its specificity is not known. These data originate in a study of T-cell memory formation after mild COVID-19. Study details: Clusters of TCRs were largely donor specific.

Germline values: CDR1 SGHDT, CDR2 YYEEEE. This CDR3 is built from 14 residues. V was shortened by 4 bases and J by 1 base, with 11 bases between the two germline ends. Study-wide points: Contracting clones from day 15 to 85 showed balanced CD4/CD8; later expanders favored CD4+.

TCRdb independently ran MiXCR on the 5' RACE reads; one entry per CDR3 protein. The sample lists 85,000 to 120,000 distinct CDR3 sequences; 15% to 20% were seen once. The clonotype was recovered from an adult woman who had mild COVID-19 (a few samples of this study predate the infection). Cell type and time point are not known. The chain has TRBV5-6 and TRBJ1-2, with D perhaps TRBD1 (6 bases). Sequenced sample: PBMCs or a T cell subset sorted from them (not recorded which). The CDR3 spells CASSQRQVNYGYTF. The CDR3 DNA sequence: TGTGCCAGCAGCCAACGACAGGTTAACTATGGCTACACCTTC.